What follows is one T cell receptor (beta chain) and its context. This CDR3 has 13 amino acids. V was clipped by 8 bases and J by 5 bases; unmatched bases: 9. TCRdb's table, derived via immunoSEQ multiplex PCR, lists solely in-frame clones and lacks some. This table has about 260,000 clones, approximately 89% appearing once. This specimen comes from a study of blood T cell repertoires in COVID-19. About the study: Acute and convalescent COVID-19 specimens originated in the United States, Italy and Spain. PBMCs, B-cell-depleted T cells, or T cells were the source of the cDNA or gDNA that made up the material.

The receptor was derived from a man between 40 and 49 years old who had recovered from COVID-19. The rearrangement uses TRBV12-3 or TRBV12-4 and TRBJ2-7; 7 nucleotides align to TRBD1. The specimen sequenced was peripheral blood. The DNA of the CDR3 is TGTGCCAGCGCATCTTCGGGACAGAACGAGCAGTACTTC. Translated, it gives CASASSGQNEQYF.